One and the same sample provided the 27 T cell receptor beta chains below, sequenced in a study of cytomegalovirus exposure and HLA in healthy donors. The PCR used 60 Vbeta and 13 Jbeta primers. The protocol was immunoSEQ multiplex PCR, while the TCRdb copy is restricted to in-frame clones and leaves out a portion. Here the sample spans 120,000 to 150,000 clones, almost 80% being singletons. Sequencing was carried out using PBMCs. The receptors stem from a woman aged 40 to 50 in good health and CMV-seropositive.

V gene TRBV7-2 combines with J gene TRBJ1-1; a possible D gene is TRBD1 (6 bases). Trimming stripped 2 bases from V and 3 bases from J, with 10 bases between. The CDR3 covers 14 residues. The germline V gene encodes CDR1 SGHTA and CDR2 FQGNSA. The chain's CDR3 is CASSLRGGDTEAFF. The DNA for the CDR3 is TGTGCCAGCAGCTTAAGGGGGGGGGACACTGAAGCTTTCTTT.

V and J are TRBV2 and TRBJ1-5; unclear D gene. This CDR3 contains 15 residues. CDR1 is SNHLY and CDR2 is FYNNEI in the germline V gene. With 5 bases removed from V and 0 bases from J, the gap between germline ends came to 11 bases. CDR3 sequence reads: CASSFRRVSNQPQHF. The CDR3 nucleotides read TGTGCCAGCAGTTTCAGGAGGGTTAGCAATCAGCCCCAGCATTTT.

Only a few counts were recorded for this clone. The V call is TRBV5-4, the J call TRBJ1-1; TRBD1 aligns across 7 bases. This CDR3 is built from 14 residues. Germline values: CDR1 SGHNT, CDR2 YYREEE (reference sequence). V lost 5 bases, J lost 3 bases, and 7 bases stayed unmatched. CDR3 DNA sequence: TGTGCCAGCAGGCTAGACAGGGTAGACACTGAAGCTTTCTTT. Translated, it gives CASRLDRVDTEAFF. Filled out from reference TRBV5-4 and TRBJ1-1, the complete variable domain reads ETGVTQSPTHLIKTRGQQVTLRCSSQSGHNTVSWYQQALGQGPQFIFQYYREEENGRGNFPPRFSGLQFPNYSSELNVNALELDDSALYLCASRLDRVDTEAFFGQGTRLTVV.

The chain employs TRBV6-1 and TRBJ2-1; D unclear. Germline V gene data show CDR1 as MNHNS and CDR2 as SASEGT. The CDR3 is 15 residues long. Trimming removed 0 bases from V and 4 bases from J, with 10 bases in between. The CDR3 spells CASSEALQNYNEQFF. In DNA, the CDR3 is TGTGCCAGCAGTGAAGCGCTTCAGAATTACAATGAGCAGTTCTTC.

This clone showed up just a few times. The V and J genes are TRBV2 and TRBJ2-1, with TRBD2 matching 10 bases. Germline CDR1 and CDR2: SNHLY and FYNNEI. CDR3 length: 15 amino acids. V lost 8 bases to trimming and J lost 8 bases; unmatched junction nucleotides: 12. CDR3 in amino acids: CASGSGTSDVDEQFF. CDR3 sequence (DNA): TGTGCCAGCGGGTCTGGGACTAGCGATGTAGATGAGCAGTTCTTC.

The chain links TRBV30 to TRBJ1-1; D is unresolved. This CDR3 contains 12 residues. Per the germline V gene, CDR1 is GTSNPN and CDR2 is SVGIG (reference sequence). V gave up 8 bases and J gave up 0 bases, with 10 bases separating them. The CDR3 here is CAKQTLNTEAFF. CDR3 DNA sequence: TGTGCCAAACAGACGCTGAACACTGAAGCTTTCTTT.

The rearrangement joins TRBV19 to TRBJ2-3; tentatively, D is TRBD2 (6 bases). Trimming pared 6 bases from V and 2 bases from J, leaving 12 bases between. Germline-derived CDR1 and CDR2 are LNHDA and SQIVND (reference sequence). This CDR3 is 14 amino acids long. The CDR3 loop is CASSPGLTTDTQYF. DNA of the CDR3: TGTGCCAGTAGCCCGGGACTTACCACAGATACGCAGTATTTT.

The chain is built from TRBV5-1 and TRBJ2-3; 7 bases fit TRBD2. The CDR3 runs to 16 residues. Germline CDR1 and CDR2: SGHRS and YFSETQ. The V segment lost 2 bases and the J segment 0 bases; nucleotides outside the gene matches: 6. In DNA form, the CDR3 reads TGCGCCAGCAGCTTACAGCGGGGAGAGAGCACAGATACGCAGTATTTT. Amino acids: CASSLQRGESTDTQYF.

The V gene is TRBV30, the J gene TRBJ1-4; no clear D. The CDR3 loop spans 17 amino acids. Germline CDR1 GTSNPN, CDR2 SVGIG (reference sequence). V was cut by 0 bases and J by 0 bases, with 14 bases left in between. CDR3: CAWSVRGRAATNEKLFF. CDR3 DNA sequence: TGTGCCTGGAGTGTACGTGGGAGGGCGGCAACTAATGAAAAACTGTTTTTT.

J is TRBJ2-1 and V is TRBV4-1; 9 nucleotides match TRBD2. CDR1 is MGHRA and CDR2 is YSYEKL in the germline V gene. V gave up 3 bases and J gave up 4 bases; unmatched junction bases: 7. The CDR3 loop spans 16 amino acids. CDR3 DNA: TGCGCCAGCAGCCAGTCGCCTAGCGGGGCATACAATGAGCAGTTCTTC. This encodes CASSQSPSGAYNEQFF.

About this clone itself: Other DNA sequences in this specimen translate into the identical CDR3. The chain links TRBV2 to TRBJ2-6; no definite D call. CDR1 and CDR2 from the germline V gene are SNHLY and FYNNEI. The CDR3 is made up of 15 amino acids. V lost 6 bases and J lost 1, with 10 bases in between. The CDR3 is CASSPSTSGANVLTF. The CDR3 DNA follows: TGTGCCAGCAGCCCGAGTACTTCTGGGGCCAACGTCCTGACTTTC.

The chain carries TRBV7-9 and TRBJ1-1, with D possibly TRBD1 on 6 matching bases. The V end was cut by 1 base, the J end by 6 bases, with 12 bases between. Per germline, CDR1 SEHNR and CDR2 FQNEAQ (reference sequence). The CDR3 is 14 residues long. The CDR3 nucleotides are TGTGCCAGCAGCTTAGGAAATCAGGGGCCTGAAGCTTTCTTT. It specifies CASSLGNQGPEAFF.

This chain links TRBV6-5 with TRBJ2-1, with D possibly matching TRBD1 (6 bases). The CDR3 covers 14 residues. The germline V gene encodes CDR1 MNHEY and CDR2 SVGAGI. The V end lost 6 bases, the J end lost 4 bases, and 13 bases lay between the germline ends. This chain's CDR3 is CASRQTGLYNEQFF. The CDR3 coding sequence is TGTGCCAGCAGGCAGACAGGATTATACAATGAGCAGTTCTTC.

The chain uses TRBV5-6 and TRBJ2-2; 9 bases map to TRBD1. CDR3 length: 16 residues. The germline V gene encodes CDR1 SGHDT and CDR2 YYEEEE. V dropped 4 bases and J dropped 10; count of bases not matched to a gene: 14. CDR3 coding DNA: TGTGCCAGCAGCCGCTTCGGGACAGGGACCGCCGAGGAGCTGTTTTTT. This translates into CASSRFGTGTAEELFF.

The chain joins TRBV27 to TRBJ1-6, with 7 nucleotides matching TRBD1. The CDR3 consists of 18 residues. Losses at the gene ends were 6 bases for V and 0 bases for J; bases not matched to a gene: 11. The germline V gene has CDR1 MNHEY and CDR2 SMNVEV (reference sequence). This CDR3 is CASRQTGAPSSYNSPLHF. In DNA, the CDR3 is TGTGCCAGCAGGCAAACAGGGGCCCCGAGCTCCTATAATTCACCCCTCCACTTT.

This chain links TRBV9 with TRBJ2-5, with 7 bases lining up with TRBD2. The J call could be wrong; TRBJ2-7 is a better fit for the DNA end. Per germline, CDR1 SGDLS and CDR2 YYNGEE. This CDR3 spans 14 amino acids. In DNA, the CDR3 is TGTGCCAGCAGCCCTGACGGACTAGTCTACGAGCAGTACTTC. Translating gives CASSPDGLVYEQYF.

V is TRBV28 and J is TRBJ2-7, with D uncertain. The germline V gene has CDR1 MDHEN and CDR2 SYDVKM. The CDR3 sequence is 14 residues long. V lost 1 base to trimming and J lost 2 bases, with 9 bases between them. The CDR3 here is CASSLSLPAYEQYF. CDR3 bases: TGTGCCAGCAGTTTATCACTTCCCGCCTACGAGCAGTACTTC.

The chain has TRBV28 and TRBJ1-4; 9 bases align to TRBD1. J gave up 8 bases and V 6 bases, and 4 bases lay outside the gene matches. The CDR3 loop spans 13 amino acids. CDR1 MDHEN and CDR2 SYDVKM come from the germline V gene. CDR3 in amino acids: CASRTGGREKLFF. The CDR3 DNA sequence: TGTGCCAGCAGAACAGGGGGCCGAGAAAAACTGTTTTTT.

This clone was detected a few times. The chain carries TRBV11-1 and TRBJ1-3; 8 bases fit TRBD1. This CDR3 comprises 16 residues. CDR1 and CDR2 (germline): SGHAT, FQDESV (reference sequence). The V gene end was trimmed by 4 bases and the J gene end by 3 bases; junction bases not matched to a gene: 8. In DNA, the CDR3 is TGTGCCAGCAGCTACGGACAGGGCTTAATTGGAAACACCATATATTTT. The encoded protein is CASSYGQGLIGNTIYF.

Concerning this clone itself: Germline and junction disagree at one end, which may indicate a read error. V and J are TRBV2 and TRBJ2-1, with TRBD1 identical over 8 bases. CDR3 size: 12 residues. Germline V gives CDR1 SNHLY, CDR2 FYNNEI. The CDR3 DNA reads TGTGCCAGCAGTGTGACAGGGGCCAACCCGGTCTTC. This gives the protein CASSVTGANPVF.

This clone was seen a handful of times. The V gene is TRBV19, the J gene TRBJ1-6; 7 positions agree with TRBD1. Trimming cost V 8 bases and J 13 bases; bases outside gene matches: 17. The germline V gene has CDR1 LNHDA and CDR2 SQIVND (reference sequence). This CDR3 is built from 15 residues. The CDR3 DNA sequence: TGTGCCAGTGGGGATCGACAGGGAGGAATTTCGCCCCTCCACTTT. This sequence encodes CASGDRQGGISPLHF.

CDR3 nucleotides: TGTGCCAGCTCACTTCGTCAAACTAGCGGGGGGCACAATGAGCAGTTCTTC. Translated: CASSLRQTSGGHNEQFF. The chain is built from TRBV18 and TRBJ2-1; 12 positions agree with TRBD2. This CDR3 contains 17 residues. Germline CDR1 is KGHSH and CDR2 is LQKENI. With V trimmed by 4 bases and J by 5 bases, 9 bases remained unmatched.

The CDR3 nucleotides read TGTGCCTGGAGTTTCGGACAGAATTATGGCTACACCTTC. This encodes CAWSFGQNYGYTF. This rearrangement joins TRBV30 to TRBJ1-2; tentative D call: TRBD1 (6 bases). The CDR3 has 13 residues. Between the trimmed V and J ends, which lost 2 bases and 5 bases, there was a span of 12 bases. Germline assignment: CDR1 GTSNPN and CDR2 SVGIG (reference sequence).

There are a few counts of this clone. The sample holds other DNA sequences that translate to the same CDR3. The chain joins TRBV9 to TRBJ1-1; possible D gene TRBD1, 5 bases. This CDR3 contains 13 residues. Per germline, CDR1 SGDLS and CDR2 YYNGEE. Trimming pared 3 bases from V and 1 base from J, leaving 7 bases between. This chain's CDR3 is CASSAGWNTEAFF. DNA for the CDR3: TGTGCCAGCAGCGCAGGGTGGAACACTGAAGCTTTCTTT.

V and J are TRBV4-1 and TRBJ2-7; D is perhaps TRBD2 (6 bases). Deletions cut 1 base from V and 2 bases from J, with 12 bases between. Looked up from germline, CDR1 is MGHRA and CDR2 is YSYEKL. The CDR3 consists of 15 residues. DNA of the CDR3: TGCGCCAGCAGCCAAGCCGGGACTCCCACCTACGAGCAGTACTTC. Translated: CASSQAGTPTYEQYF.

V usage is TRBV21-1 and J usage is TRBJ1-2; no DNA check was done on the table's D call, TRBD1. TRBV21-1 is a pseudogene locus. The CDR3 is 16 amino acids. The CDR3 bases are TGTGCCAGCAGCGCCCGAGGACAGGGGGCGCGCTATGGCTACACCTTC. This encodes CASSARGQGARYGYTF.

In this sample, this clone turned up a few times. The rearrangement joins TRBV5-4 to TRBJ2-4; TRBD2 matches at 7 bases. Trimming cost V 4 bases and J 2 bases; bases outside gene matches: 9. The CDR3 loop spans 16 amino acids. CDR1 and CDR2 from the germline V gene are SGHNT and YYREEE (reference sequence). CDR3 nucleotides: TGTGCCAGCAGCCCCGGACTAGGTGCCTCCAAAAACATTCAGTACTTC. Translated, it gives CASSPGLGASKNIQYF.